The 12 T cell receptor beta chains in this list originate from one sample, sequenced in a study of T cell responses to AZD1222 COVID-19 vaccine. Libraries were prepared by immunoSEQ multiplex PCR; TCRdb keeps only in-frame clonotypes and omits some of them. The data show more than 110,000 clones, about nine tenths seen once. Sequenced material: peripheral blood, taken 28 days after the second AZD1222 dose. The source is an adult who received the AZD1222 COVID-19 vaccine.

J is TRBJ2-7 and V is TRBV28; TRBD1 matches at 11 bases. This CDR3 is built from 15 residues. The junction had 8 bases not matched to a gene; V was cut back by 6 bases and J by 4 bases. The germline V gene encodes CDR1 MDHEN and CDR2 SYDVKM. Here the CDR3 DNA reads TGTGCCAGCAGCCGAGGACAGGGGGCGGTGTACGAGCAGTACTTC. Translation: CASSRGQGAVYEQYF.

The sample holds one count of this clone. The chain couples TRBV7-9 to TRBJ1-1; D unclear. V dropped 1 base and J dropped 1 base, with 10 bases sitting between them. The CDR3 contains 15 residues. Germline CDR1 and CDR2: SEHNR and FQNEAQ (reference sequence). The CDR3 reads CASSLDIAANTEAFF. The CDR3 coding sequence is TGTGCCAGCAGCTTAGATATCGCCGCGAACACTGAAGCTTTCTTT. Combining the CDR3 with reference TRBV7-9 and TRBJ1-1 gives the whole variable domain DTGVSQNPRHKITKRGQNVTFRCDPISEHNRLYWYRQTLGQGPEFLTYFQNEAQLEKSRLLSDRFSAERPKGSFSTLEIQRTEQGDSAMYLCASSLDIAANTEAFFGQGTRLTVV.

As concerns this clone: One end of the junction is discordant with germline, which a read error may explain. The J gene is TRBJ2-5, the V gene TRBV7-2, with TRBD2 matching 11 bases. CDR1 SGHTA and CDR2 FQGNSA come from the germline V gene. This CDR3 spans 14 amino acids. CDR3 sequence: CASSIAGGEETQYF. CDR3 coding DNA: TGTGCCAGCAGCATAGCGGGAGGGGAGGAGACCCAGTACTTC.

The gene calls are TRBV9 and TRBJ2-1; 9 bases are a match to TRBD2. With V trimmed by 7 bases and J by 2 bases, 10 bases remained unmatched. Germline loops: CDR1 SGDLS, CDR2 YYNGEE. CDR3 size: 16 residues. The CDR3: CASGGPTSGTYNEQFF. For the CDR3, the DNA is TGTGCCAGCGGGGGGCCGACTAGCGGAACCTACAATGAGCAGTTCTTC.

Notes on this clone: This specimen includes other DNA sequences encoding the same CDR3. The CDR3 DNA reads TGCGCCAGCAGCCAAGAGAGATTTAGCAATCAGCCCCAGCATTTT. Translation gives CASSQERFSNQPQHF. The chain has TRBV4-3 and TRBJ1-5, with D unresolved. Trimming cost V 0 bases and J 0 bases, with 6 bases left between them. Germline V gives CDR1 LGHNA, CDR2 YSLEER. This CDR3 comprises 15 residues.

This rearrangement joins TRBV5-4 to TRBJ1-6; 9 bases align to TRBD1. Germline CDR1 reads SGHNT; CDR2 reads YYREEE (reference sequence). This CDR3 has 15 residues. With 2 bases clipped from V and 10 bases from J, the junction kept 7 bases outside the gene matches. CDR3 nucleotides: TGTGCCAGCAGCTTTTCCGGGACAGGGAAGTCACCCCTCCACTTT. This gives the protein CASSFSGTGKSPLHF.

The chain carries TRBV7-9 and TRBJ2-7; 7 bases fit TRBD2. The CDR3 consists of 15 residues. Germline lookup yields CDR1 SEHNR and CDR2 FQNEAQ (reference sequence). V dropped 3 bases and J dropped 2; count of bases not matched to a gene: 7. The CDR3 bases are TGTGCCAGCAGCTTGGGGAGGGGCGCCACCTACGAGCAGTACTTC. It specifies CASSLGRGATYEQYF.

This chain uses TRBV3-1 (or the pseudogene TRBV3-2) with TRBJ1-1; D perhaps matches TRBD1 (5 bases). Germline-derived CDR1 and CDR2 are LGHDT and YNNKEL (reference sequence). The V end was cut by 5 bases, the J end by 0 bases, with 7 bases between. This CDR3 is built from 13 residues. Here the CDR3 reads CASSSTVNTEAFF. The DNA for the CDR3 is TGTGCCAGCAGCTCGACAGTGAACACTGAAGCTTTCTTT.

The chain links TRBV4-1 to TRBJ1-1; 8 nucleotides agree with TRBD1. V shed 3 bases and J 0 bases; nucleotides not matched to a gene: 3. The CDR3 is made up of 15 amino acids. Germline V gene lookup returns CDR1 MGHRA and CDR2 YSYEKL. CDR3 coding DNA: TGCGCCAGCAGCCACCTACAGGGGGTGAACACTGAAGCTTTCTTT. This sequence encodes CASSHLQGVNTEAFF.

The genes are TRBV4-3 and TRBJ2-1; TRBD2 is a possible D gene (7 bases). V was pared by 1 base and J by 8 bases, with 15 bases between. Germline V CDR1 and CDR2: LGHNA, YSLEER. The CDR3 is 15 residues long. CDR3 sequence (DNA): TGCGCCAGCAGCCAAGGGGGCCAGGGGAGGGATGAGCAGTTCTTC. Translated: CASSQGGQGRDEQFF.

The rearrangement joins TRBV19 to TRBJ1-2; D gene ambiguous. The length of the CDR3 is 15 residues. Germline CDR1 is LNHDA and CDR2 is SQIVND (reference sequence). The V gene lost 5 bases and the J gene lost 2 bases, with 15 bases spanning the gap. CDR3 in amino acids: CASSPTQSANYGYTF. CDR3 coding DNA: TGTGCCAGTAGTCCCACCCAGAGCGCCAACTATGGCTACACCTTC.

This clone came up once. The V gene is TRBV5-4, the J gene TRBJ1-3; 7 positions match TRBD1. This CDR3 is 15 amino acids long. V lost 0 bases to trimming and J lost 0 bases; unmatched junction nucleotides: 0. Germline V gene sequence: CDR1 SGHNT, CDR2 YYREEE (reference sequence). Written as DNA, the CDR3 is TGTGCCAGCAGCTTGGACAGGGGCTCTGGAAACACCATATATTTT. It encodes CASSLDRGSGNTIYF.